The entry below describes one T cell receptor (beta chain). The data were produced by immunoSEQ multiplex PCR, yet TCRdb's version contains in-frame clones alone and is incomplete. This table holds tens of thousands of clones, just over 90% found once. This record comes from a study of technical replicates of blood from a handful of donors. The sequenced material came from T cells isolated from PBMCs. This clonotype originated in a human donor in good health.

The CDR3 nucleotides read TGTGCCATCAGGGGACTAGCTATGGAGACCCAGTACTTC. Translated, it gives CAIRGLAMETQYF. The chain couples TRBV10-3 to TRBJ2-5, with 9 bases fitting TRBD2. This CDR3 region has 13 residues. Trimming at V came to 6 bases and at J to 5 bases, leaving 4 bases not matched to a gene. Per the germline V gene, CDR1 is ENHRY and CDR2 is SYGVKD.